This TCR beta chain was captured in a study of blood T cells in healthy people across ages. Next came a second PCR, run for roughly 6 to 11 cycles, which used a sample-barcoded 5' primer along with a J-beta primer mix. In TCRdb, the 5' RACE reads were re-called with MiXCR into one record per CDR3 protein. The table includes about a million distinct CDR3 sequences, roughly half detected once. The ends lost 0 bases at V and 8 bases at J; junction bases unmatched: 14. The CDR3 is made up of 17 amino acids. CDR1 MNHEY and CDR2 SVGAGI come from the germline V gene. The clonotype originates from a woman aged 60 to 75 in good health. The specimen sequenced was blood. The chain uses TRBV6-5 and TRBJ1-2; TRBD1 matches at 8 bases. The CDR3 DNA follows: TGTGCCAGCAGTTACTCGACCAGGGGGCAGTTTTCGGGAGGCTACACCTTC. Protein product: CASSYSTRGQFSGGYTF.